A selection of T cell receptor beta chains follows, all from one sample in a study of blood T cells in healthy people across ages. TCRdb processed the 5' RACE reads anew with MiXCR; each CDR3 protein has one entry. Of 1.2 million to 1.5 million distinct CDR3 sequences listed, approximately 40% were seen once; the top ten hold roughly 7.9%. The sequenced sample was blood. Receptor source: a woman under 30 in good health. Both conserved end residues are part of each CDR3. The D gene is left open where the match is weak. The size entry is marked missing in some rows and otherwise reads once, few, many or a size class.

D	J	V	size	CDR3	DNA
.	TRBJ2-7	TRBV10-2	.	CASHTDRSVEQYF	TGCGCCAGCCACACGGACAGATCGGTCGAGCAGTACTTC
TRBD2	TRBJ2-1	TRBV5-1	.	CASSSAPSGTGNEQFF	TGCGCCAGCAGCTCCGCCCCTAGCGGGACGGGCAATGAGCAGTTCTTC
.	TRBJ2-2	TRBV7-9	.	CASSPTFETLTGELFF	TGTGCCAGCAGCCCGACTTTCGAGACCCTAACCGGGGAGCTGTTTTTT
.	TRBJ2-2	TRBV6-2/TRBV6-3	few	CASSPPGVNTGELFF	TGTGCCAGCAGTCCCCCAGGGGTAAACACCGGGGAGCTGTTTTTT
TRBD1	TRBJ1-2	TRBV12-3/TRBV12-4	few	CASSNRGMTGPGGYYGYTF	TGTGCCAGCAGCAACAGGGGGATGACAGGCCCCGGTGGTTACTATGGCTACACCTTC
.	TRBJ1-5	TRBV3-1	.	CASSSGVYQPQHF	TGTGCCAGCAGCTCAGGGGTTTATCAGCCCCAGCATTTT
.	TRBJ2-1	TRBV3-1	.	CASSQDRVDRPADNEQFF	TGTGCCAGCAGCCAAGATAGGGTGGACCGACCTGCTGACAATGAGCAGTTCTTT
.	TRBJ1-1	TRBV6-4	few	CASSELGQNTEAFF	TGTGCCAGCAGTGAGTTAGGACAGAACACTGAAGCTTTCTTT
TRBD2	TRBJ2-1	TRBV12-3/TRBV12-4	few	CASATPILAGGRSDNEQFF	TGTGCCAGCGCGACCCCCATACTGGCGGGGGGACGAAGCGACAATGAGCAGTTCTTC
.	TRBJ2-7	TRBV6-5	.	CASSYGGHYEQYF	TGTGCCAGCAGTTACGGGGGACACTACGAGCAGTACTTC
.	TRBJ2-3	TRBV7-9	.	CASSLWAGVSTDTQYF	TGTGCCAGCAGCTTATGGGCAGGGGTGAGCACAGATACGCAGTATTTT
.	TRBJ2-1	TRBV14	few	CASSQVTGYYNEQFF	TGTGCCAGCAGCCAAGTTACGGGATACTACAATGAGCAGTTCTTC
TRBD2	TRBJ2-3	TRBV4-2	.	CASSRGRERTDTQYF	TGTGCCAGCAGCCGGGGGAGGGAAAGGACAGATACGCAGTATTTT
TRBD2	TRBJ2-7	TRBV20-1	.	CSARPGREGLDEQYF	TGCAGTGCTAGACCGGGGCGGGAGGGCCTCGACGAGCAGTACTTC
.	TRBJ2-1	TRBV6-6	.	CASSYVGGLDNEQFF	TGTGCCAGCAGTTACGTGGGGGGACTGGACAATGAGCAGTTCTTC
TRBD2	TRBJ2-1	TRBV5-6	once	CASSLVPSGGIYNEQFF	TGTGCCAGCAGCTTGGTGCCTAGCGGGGGAATCTACAATGAGCAGTTCTTC
.	TRBJ2-1	TRBV15	few	CATSRDGASYNEQFF	TGTGCCACCAGCAGAGATGGCGCCTCCTACAATGAGCAGTTCTTC
.	TRBJ1-1	TRBV6-1	.	CASSDKLNTEAFF	TGTGCCAGCAGTGACAAGTTGAACACTGAAGCTTTCTTT
TRBD1	TRBJ2-7	TRBV12-3/TRBV12-4	few	CASSSDRASEQYF	TGTGCCAGCAGTTCCGACAGGGCAAGCGAGCAGTACTTC
.	TRBJ2-7	TRBV9	few	CASSVDGSRNEQYF	TGTGCCAGCAGCGTAGACGGTAGCCGGAACGAGCAGTACTTC
.	TRBJ2-1	TRBV30	few	CAWSVVMGGEQFF	TGTGCCTGGAGTGTAGTCATGGGCGGAGAGCAGTTCTTC
TRBD2	TRBJ2-1	TRBV5-4	once	CASSRTSGPDYNEQFF	TGTGCCAGCAGCAGGACTAGCGGTCCGGACTACAATGAGCAGTTCTTC
TRBD2	TRBJ2-1	TRBV24-1	.	CATSDLRSGGSRNEQFF	TGTGCCACCAGTGATTTGCGGTCGGGGGGAAGCAGGAATGAGCAGTTCTTC
.	TRBJ1-1	TRBV6-5	few	CASSYGPNSVGSEAFF	TGTGCCAGCAGTTACGGCCCTAACTCCGTCGGGTCTGAAGCTTTCTTT
.	TRBJ2-3	TRBV6-5	.	CASSYETGYTQYF	TGTGCCAGCAGTTACGAAACAGGGTATACGCAGTATTTT
.	TRBJ2-3	TRBV28	many	CASSSTGRNTQYF	TGTGCCAGCAGTTCCACAGGGCGAAATACGCAGTATTTT
.	TRBJ1-6	TRBV11-2	.	CASRASATYNSPLHF	TGTGCCAGCAGGGCGAGCGCTACCTATAATTCACCCCTCCACTTT
TRBD1	TRBJ1-2	TRBV4-1	.	CASSHPDRDDGYTF	TGCGCCAGCAGCCACCCCGACAGGGACGATGGCTACACCTTC
TRBD2	TRBJ2-1	TRBV3-1	.	CASSRAPAGDYNEQFF	TGTGCCAGCAGCCGGGCTCCAGCGGGAGACTACAATGAGCAGTTCTTC
TRBD1	TRBJ2-1	TRBV29-1	.	CSHGTGSYNEQFF	TGCAGCCATGGGACAGGTTCCTACAATGAGCAGTTCTTC
.	TRBJ2-1	TRBV7-9	few	CASSFDATYNEQFF	TGTGCCAGCAGCTTTGACGCAACCTACAATGAGCAGTTCTTC
.	TRBJ2-1	TRBV7-2	few	CASSLGQVGTEQFF	TGTGCCAGCAGCTTAGGGCAGGTCGGCACTGAGCAGTTCTTC
TRBD2	TRBJ2-3	TRBV5-1	few	CASSALAGGPNTQYF	TGCGCCAGCAGCGCCCTAGCGGGAGGACCTAATACGCAGTATTTT
.	TRBJ2-2	TRBV29-1	.	CSVVSLTDTGELFF	TGCAGCGTTGTAAGCCTCACGGACACCGGGGAGCTGTTTTTT
.	TRBJ1-2	TRBV29-1	many	CSVEDDNYGYTF	TGCAGCGTTGAGGACGACAACTATGGCTACACCTTC
.	TRBJ2-7	TRBV5-1	few	CASSLGVWDEQYF	TGCGCCAGCAGCTTGGGGGTGTGGGACGAGCAGTACTTC
.	TRBJ1-2	TRBV6-5	.	CASSYSRVKRPANYGYTF	TGTGCCAGCAGTTACTCGAGAGTAAAAAGGCCAGCTAACTATGGCTACACCTTC
.	TRBJ2-7	TRBV11-2	.	CASSLAMNGGLNYEQYF	TGTGCCAGCAGCTTAGCCATGAATGGGGGCTTGAACTACGAGCAGTACTTC
TRBD2	TRBJ2-3	TRBV7-9	.	CASSSTSEGTVKQYF	TGTGCCAGCAGCTCGACTAGCGAGGGGACGGTGAAGCAGTATTTT
TRBD2	TRBJ2-7	TRBV5-5	few	CASSFLAEPFNEQYF	TGTGCCAGCAGCTTCCTAGCGGAGCCCTTTAACGAGCAGTACTTC
TRBD1	TRBJ2-7	TRBV4-1	few	CASSSGTGFNEQYF	TGCGCCAGCAGCTCCGGGACAGGGTTCAATGAGCAGTACTTC
TRBD2	TRBJ2-3	TRBV12-3/TRBV12-4	.	CASSLSTSGRGADTQYF	TGTGCCAGCAGTTTATCCACTAGCGGGAGGGGGGCAGATACGCAGTATTTT
.	TRBJ2-1	TRBV12-3/TRBV12-4	.	CASGGNGSSYNEQFF	TGTGCCAGTGGGGGGAACGGGAGCTCCTACAATGAGCAGTTCTTC
TRBD2	TRBJ2-5	TRBV20-1	.	CSARAGSSGSYYNEQYF	TGCAGTGCTAGAGCAGGCAGTAGCGGGAGCTACTACAATGAGCAGTACTTC
TRBD1	TRBJ1-2	TRBV19	.	CASTTGTGPAWGYTF	TGTGCCAGTACCACCGGGACAGGCCCTGCTTGGGGCTACACCTTC
.	TRBJ1-1	TRBV12-3/TRBV12-4	few	CASSLGGKSEAFF	TGTGCCAGCAGTTTAGGGGGGAAAAGTGAAGCTTTCTTT
TRBD1	TRBJ1-2	TRBV6-6	.	CASSSPDRLNNYGYTF	TGTGCCAGCAGTTCCCCGGACAGGCTAAATAACTATGGCTACACCTTC
.	TRBJ2-5	TRBV5-1	few	CASSQPFWGQETQYF	TGCGCCAGCAGCCAGCCCTTTTGGGGGCAAGAGACCCAGTACTTC
.	TRBJ2-5	TRBV6-6	.	CASSRLENNEQYF	TGTGCCAGCAGTCGACTAGAGAACAATGAGCAGTACTTC
.	TRBJ1-2	TRBV7-2	.	CASSPGGAHYGYTF	TGTGCCAGCAGCCCGGGAGGGGCGCACTATGGCTACACCTTC